The rows below give T cell receptor beta chains drawn from one sample of a study of cytomegalovirus exposure and HLA in healthy donors. Libraries were prepared by immunoSEQ multiplex PCR; TCRdb keeps only in-frame clonotypes and omits some of them. Of some 180,000 clones in the sample, approximately 80% were seen once. What was sequenced was PBMCs. The receptors were gathered from a girl aged 10 to 17 in good health and CMV-seropositive. Each CDR3 is given with its conserved first and last residue. D genes are given only for firm matches. Where a row states a size, it is once, few, many or the class of an expanded clone; other rows omit it.

cdr3_aa cdr3_nt v_call clone_size d_call j_call
CASSLAAGAEYEQYF TGCGCCAGCAGCTTGGCCGCCGGAGCGGAATACGAGCAGTACTTC TRBV5-1 - - TRBJ2-7
CASSEEGQGYYEQYF TGTGCCAGCAGCGAGGAGGGACAGGGCTACTACGAGCAGTACTTC TRBV5-4 - TRBD1 TRBJ2-7
CASSQGGGQPQHF TGTGCCAGCAGCCAAGGGGGCGGTCAGCCCCAGCATTTT TRBV4-2 - - TRBJ1-5
CASSQESSGYTDTQYF TGTGCCAGCAGCCAAGAATCTAGCGGATACACAGATACGCAGTATTTT TRBV14 - TRBD2 TRBJ2-3
CAWSKGPYNSPLHF TGTGCCTGGAGTAAGGGGCCCTATAATTCACCCCTCCACTTT TRBV30 - - TRBJ1-6
CASSPSRDSPYEQYF TGCGCCAGCAGCCCGTCACGGGACTCACCCTACGAGCAGTACTTC TRBV10-2 - - TRBJ2-7
CSVEDQEGVSTGELFF TGCAGCGTTGAAGATCAGGAAGGGGTGAGCACCGGGGAGCTGTTTTTT TRBV29-1 - - TRBJ2-2
CASSLRDSLSYEQYF TGTGCCAGCAGCCTCCGGGACAGCCTTTCCTACGAGCAGTACTTC TRBV11-2 few TRBD1 TRBJ2-7
CASSPRSISEAFF TGTGCCAGCTCACCGCGAAGCATCTCTGAAGCTTTCTTT TRBV18 - - TRBJ1-1
CASSDSQRSSTDTQYF TGTGCCAGCAGTGACTCTCAGCGGAGTAGCACAGATACGCAGTATTTT TRBV6-4 - - TRBJ2-3
CAISDQQGTYEQYF TGTGCCATCAGTGATCAACAGGGGACCTACGAGCAGTACTTC TRBV10-3 - TRBD1 TRBJ2-7
CAISESVRETGTGELFF TGTGCCATCAGTGAGTCGGTGAGGGAAACGGGCACCGGGGAGCTGTTTTTT TRBV10-3 - - TRBJ2-2
CASPPGCMNTEAFF TGCGCCAGCCCCCCGGGGTGCATGAACACTGAAGCTTTCTTT TRBV10-2 - - TRBJ1-1
CASSYSGTSGSYEQYF TGTGCCAGCAGTTACTCCGGGACTAGCGGCTCCTACGAGCAGTACTTC TRBV6-6 - TRBD2 TRBJ2-7
CASARLEGANYGYTF TGCGCCAGCGCCAGACTAGAGGGGGCGAACTATGGCTACACCTTC TRBV5-1 few TRBD1 TRBJ1-2
CASSPGQNQPQHF TGTGCCAGCTCACCAGGACAAAACCAGCCCCAGCATTTT TRBV18 - - TRBJ1-5
CASSLNRGEGNQPQHF TGTGCCAGCAGTTTAAACAGGGGGGAGGGCAATCAGCCCCAGCATTTT TRBV27 - TRBD1 TRBJ1-5
CASSSSGSPPYEQYF TGTGCCAGCAGTTCTAGCGGGAGCCCCCCCTACGAGCAGTACTTC TRBV27 - TRBD2 TRBJ2-7
CASSEWQGSSYEQYF TGCGCCAGCAGTGAATGGCAGGGTTCCTCCTACGAGCAGTACTTC TRBV10-1 - - TRBJ2-7
CASRPLGPSYEQYF TGTGCCAGCCGTCCCCTGGGCCCGTCCTACGAGCAGTACTTC TRBV2 few - TRBJ2-7
CASRTRDRGGQYF TGTGCCAGCAGGACTCGGGACAGGGGAGGGCAGTACTTC TRBV6-1 - TRBD1 TRBJ2-5
CASSRGQVYEQYF TGTGCCAGTAGTAGGGGACAGGTCTACGAGCAGTACTTC TRBV19 - TRBD1 TRBJ2-7
CASSHALGGLAGGIEQFF TGTGCCAGCAGCCATGCCCTGGGCGGGCTAGCGGGAGGTATTGAGCAGTTCTTC TRBV4-2 - TRBD2 TRBJ2-1
CASSLRRQVSYEQYF TGTGCCAGCAGCTTACGTCGACAGGTTTCCTACGAGCAGTACTTC TRBV7-2 - - TRBJ2-7
CASSLTGIGNTEAFF TGTGCCAGCAGTCTGACAGGCATCGGGAACACTGAAGCTTTCTTT TRBV27 - - TRBJ1-1
CASSPGQSPNYGYTF TGTGCCAGCAGCCCCGGACAGTCACCTAACTATGGCTACACCTTC TRBV6-5 once - TRBJ1-2
CASRAPRGGNQPQHF TGTGCCAGCAGAGCCCCCAGGGGAGGCAATCAGCCCCAGCATTTT TRBV6-6 few - TRBJ1-5